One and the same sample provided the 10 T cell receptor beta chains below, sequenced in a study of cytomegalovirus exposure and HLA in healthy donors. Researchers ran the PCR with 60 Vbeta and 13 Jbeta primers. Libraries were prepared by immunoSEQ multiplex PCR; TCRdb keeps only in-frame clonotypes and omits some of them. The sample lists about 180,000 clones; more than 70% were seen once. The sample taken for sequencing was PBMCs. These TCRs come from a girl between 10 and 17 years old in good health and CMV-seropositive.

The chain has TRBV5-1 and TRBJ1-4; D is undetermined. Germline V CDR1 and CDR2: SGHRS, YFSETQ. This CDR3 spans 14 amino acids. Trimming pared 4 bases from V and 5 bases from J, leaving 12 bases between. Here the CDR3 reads CASSAGVANEKLFF. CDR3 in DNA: TGCGCCAGCAGCGCCGGGGTAGCGAATGAAAAACTGTTTTTT.

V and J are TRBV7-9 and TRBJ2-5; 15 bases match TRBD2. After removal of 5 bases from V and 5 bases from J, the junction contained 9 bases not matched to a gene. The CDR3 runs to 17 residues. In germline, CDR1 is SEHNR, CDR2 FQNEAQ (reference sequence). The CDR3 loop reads CASSPGTSGRRGETQYF. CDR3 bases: TGTGCCAGCAGCCCAGGGACTAGCGGGAGGCGGGGTGAGACCCAGTACTTC.

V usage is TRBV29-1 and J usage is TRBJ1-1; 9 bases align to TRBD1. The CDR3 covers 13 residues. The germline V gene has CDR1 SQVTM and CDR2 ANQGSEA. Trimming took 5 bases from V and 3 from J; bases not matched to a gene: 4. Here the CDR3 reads CSVSGQGHTEAFF. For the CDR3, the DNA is TGCAGCGTTAGCGGACAGGGGCACACTGAAGCTTTCTTT.

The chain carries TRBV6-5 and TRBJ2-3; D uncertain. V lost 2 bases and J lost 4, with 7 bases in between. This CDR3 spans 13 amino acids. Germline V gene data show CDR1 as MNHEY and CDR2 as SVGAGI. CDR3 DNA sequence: TGTGCCAGCAGTTACGGGCAGCCAGATACGCAGTATTTT. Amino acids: CASSYGQPDTQYF.

CDR3 region: CASSKTGVGNTEAFF. As DNA, the CDR3 is TGTGCCAGCAGCAAGACAGGGGTCGGGAACACTGAAGCTTTCTTT. The gene calls are TRBV11-2 and TRBJ1-1, with 8 bases matching TRBD1. V lost 5 bases to trimming and J lost 1 base; unmatched junction nucleotides: 6. Germline assignment: CDR1 SGHAT and CDR2 FQNNGV. This CDR3 is built from 15 residues.

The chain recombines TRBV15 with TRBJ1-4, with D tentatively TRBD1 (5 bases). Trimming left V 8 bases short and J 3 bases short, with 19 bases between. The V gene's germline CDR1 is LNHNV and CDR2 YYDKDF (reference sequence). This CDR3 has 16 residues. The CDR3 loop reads CATGGGESSANEKLFF. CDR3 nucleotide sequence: TGTGCCACCGGCGGGGGGGAATCTTCTGCTAATGAAAAACTGTTTTTT.

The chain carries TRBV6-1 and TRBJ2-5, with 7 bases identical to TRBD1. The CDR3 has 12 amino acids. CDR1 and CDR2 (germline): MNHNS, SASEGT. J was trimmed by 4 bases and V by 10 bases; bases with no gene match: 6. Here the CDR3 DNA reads TGTGCCACAGACAGGGATCGAGAGACCCAGTACTTC. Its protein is CATDRDRETQYF.

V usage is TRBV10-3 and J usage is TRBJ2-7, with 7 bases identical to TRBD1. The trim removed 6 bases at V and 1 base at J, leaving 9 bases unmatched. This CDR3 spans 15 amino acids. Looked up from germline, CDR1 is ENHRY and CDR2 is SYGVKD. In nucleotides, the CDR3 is TGTGCCATCAGCGTGGGACAGTCCTATTCCTACGAGCAGTACTTC. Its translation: CAISVGQSYSYEQYF.

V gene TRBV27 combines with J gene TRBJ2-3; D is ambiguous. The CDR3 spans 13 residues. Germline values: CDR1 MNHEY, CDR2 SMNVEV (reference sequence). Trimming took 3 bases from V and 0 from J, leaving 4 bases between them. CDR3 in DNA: TGTGCCAGCAGTTTCAGGAGCACAGATACGCAGTATTTT. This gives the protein CASSFRSTDTQYF.

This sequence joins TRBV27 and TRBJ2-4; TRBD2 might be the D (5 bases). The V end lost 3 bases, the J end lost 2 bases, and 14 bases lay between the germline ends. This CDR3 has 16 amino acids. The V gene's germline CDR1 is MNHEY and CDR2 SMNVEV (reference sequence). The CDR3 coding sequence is TGTGCCAGCAGTTTTCGTGGGAGCGGAACCAAAAACATTCAGTACTTC. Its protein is CASSFRGSGTKNIQYF.